These 5 T cell receptor beta chains share one sample of origin, sequenced in a study of T-cell memory formation after mild COVID-19. TCRdb reprocessed the 5' RACE reads with MiXCR, giving one entry per CDR3 protein. The sample has about 44,000 distinct CDR3 sequences; 6% to 8% are singletons. Sequencing was done on a sample of PBMCs or a T cell subset sorted from them (not recorded which). Receptor source: a man aged 18 to 35 who had mild COVID-19 (a few samples of this study predate the infection). Cell type and time point are not known.

This clonotype was recorded many times. The chain links TRBV6-2 or TRBV6-3 to TRBJ2-3; D not resolved. Trimming removed 5 bases from V and 8 bases from J, with 11 bases in between. The V gene's germline CDR1 is MNHEY and CDR2 SVGEGT. This CDR3 spans 12 amino acids. The CDR3 DNA sequence: TGTGCCAGCAGTCGGATGTTGGGTACGCAGTATTTT. Encoded protein: CASSRMLGTQYF.

This clonotype occurred a few times. This rearrangement joins TRBV7-9 to TRBJ1-2; D call uncertain. From germline, CDR1 is SEHNR and CDR2 FQNEAQ (reference sequence). V was shortened by 5 bases and J by 2 bases, with 12 bases between the two germline ends. The CDR3 sequence is 14 residues long. The CDR3, as DNA: TGTGCCAGCAGCCTCGGTGGGCAGAACTATGGCTACACCTTC. This translates into CASSLGGQNYGYTF.

This clonotype has only a few counts. The chain uses TRBV13 and TRBJ2-1; 12 nucleotides line up with TRBD2. The CDR3 runs 17 residues. Per germline, CDR1 PRHDT and CDR2 FYEKMQ (reference sequence). After removal of 2 bases from V and 7 bases from J, the junction contained 9 bases not matched to a gene. CDR3 region: CASSLFVASGGANEQFF. CDR3 sequence (DNA): TGTGCCAGCAGCTTATTTGTCGCTAGCGGGGGGGCAAATGAGCAGTTCTTC.

This clonotype was seen only a few times. The chain carries TRBV29-1 and TRBJ2-5; TRBD1 agrees at 7 bases. The J segment lost 5 bases and the V segment lost 4 bases, leaving 4 bases of the junction unmatched. The CDR3 length is 12 residues. Looked up from germline, CDR1 is SQVTM and CDR2 is ANQGSEA. In nucleotides, the CDR3 is TGCAGCGTTGCTAGGGGGCAGGAGACCCAGTACTTC. It encodes CSVARGQETQYF.

This clonotype has more than one count but fewer than ten. The chain is built from TRBV20-1 and TRBJ1-5; D is unclear. V was pared by 3 bases and J by 3 bases, with 12 bases between. Germline loops: CDR1 DFQATT, CDR2 SNEGSKA (reference sequence). The CDR3 contains 14 residues. The CDR3 sequence: CSARSGPPNQPQHF. In DNA, the CDR3 is TGCAGTGCTAGGTCTGGGCCACCCAATCAGCCCCAGCATTTT.